This T cell receptor (beta chain) came from a study of blood T cells in healthy people across ages. Study in general: Every two T cells gave about one barcoded beta molecule via template switching.

This clonotype was observed at least ten times. Using a J-beta primer mix together with a sample-barcoded 5' primer, a second PCR was run for roughly 7 to 11 cycles. TCRdb recomputed calls from the 5' RACE reads with MiXCR, one row per CDR3 protein. The table records some 900,000 distinct CDR3 sequences, 48% of them present only once. This CDR3 spans 13 amino acids. The V and J ends lost 4 bases and 5 bases respectively, with 11 bases between them. Germline lookup yields CDR1 LGHNA and CDR2 YSLEER. The sequence derives from a man aged 25 to 40 in good health. Sequences were obtained from blood. V is TRBV4-3 and J is TRBJ2-5, with D possibly TRBD2 on 5 matching bases. The CDR3 protein is CASSLRPGETQYF. The CDR3 bases are TGCGCCAGCAGCCTTCGTCCGGGGGAGACCCAGTACTTC.